The rows below give T cell receptor beta chains drawn from one sample of a study of T cell responses to AZD1222 COVID-19 vaccine. Clones were read by immunoSEQ multiplex PCR, and TCRdb kept only the in-frame ones, dropping some. The table records 95,000 to 110,000 clones, less than 95% of them present only once. Material: peripheral blood, obtained on day 0 of AZD1222 vaccination. These receptor sequences come from an adult in good health. The CDR3 runs from the conserved cysteine through the conserved F or W. Each record gives: clone size, J gene, V gene, CDR3 protein. Clone size is not always given. Where it is, it says once, few, many or a class for expanded clones.

clone size: NA; J gene: TRBJ2-7; V gene: TRBV2; CDR3 protein: CASILQGTYYEQYF
clone size: NA; J gene: TRBJ2-7; V gene: TRBV11-2; CDR3 protein: CASSLSSGKQYF
clone size: NA; J gene: TRBJ2-7; V gene: TRBV5-6; CDR3 protein: CASSFFGRLDSYEQYF
clone size: NA; J gene: TRBJ1-3; V gene: TRBV6-5; CDR3 protein: CASRATGQGNTIYF
clone size: once; J gene: TRBJ2-2; V gene: TRBV30; CDR3 protein: CAWKSSGFHTGELFF
clone size: NA; J gene: TRBJ1-3; V gene: TRBV2; CDR3 protein: CAGQTGNSGNTIYF
clone size: NA; J gene: TRBJ2-7; V gene: TRBV9; CDR3 protein: CASSIDPNSYEQYF
clone size: NA; J gene: TRBJ1-2; V gene: TRBV2; CDR3 protein: CAAGTGLANYGYTF
clone size: NA; J gene: TRBJ2-1; V gene: TRBV4-1; CDR3 protein: CASSHQGRGNEQFF
clone size: NA; J gene: TRBJ2-2; V gene: TRBV6-1; CDR3 protein: CASSEEEGGTGELFF
clone size: NA; J gene: TRBJ1-5; V gene: TRBV21-1; CDR3 protein: CASSKIGYSSPNQPQHF
clone size: NA; J gene: TRBJ2-7; V gene: TRBV6-5; CDR3 protein: CASRPTGGAYEQYF
clone size: NA; J gene: TRBJ2-5; V gene: TRBV4-1; CDR3 protein: CARSRSPPQGAYQETQYF
clone size: NA; J gene: TRBJ2-1; V gene: TRBV4-2; CDR3 protein: CASSQGRGDYNEQFF
clone size: NA; J gene: TRBJ2-3; V gene: TRBV11-2; CDR3 protein: CASSLGLAGAGDTQYF
clone size: NA; J gene: TRBJ1-2; V gene: TRBV10-3; CDR3 protein: CAISNRGGYGYTF
clone size: once; J gene: TRBJ1-2; V gene: TRBV19; CDR3 protein: CASIGVLQGRYGYTF
clone size: NA; J gene: TRBJ2-3; V gene: TRBV6-5; CDR3 protein: CASTLQGLGADTQYF
clone size: NA; J gene: TRBJ2-1; V gene: TRBV5-1; CDR3 protein: CASSLGRHEQFF
clone size: NA; J gene: TRBJ2-1; V gene: TRBV19; CDR3 protein: CASSHLPGQGLDEQFF
clone size: once; J gene: TRBJ1-2; V gene: TRBV2; CDR3 protein: CASTQWGTQKNTF
clone size: NA; J gene: TRBJ2-1; V gene: TRBV7-8; CDR3 protein: CASSSNRFDEQFF
clone size: few; J gene: TRBJ1-6; V gene: TRBV19; CDR3 protein: CASGYREGGSPLHF
clone size: few; J gene: TRBJ1-3; V gene: TRBV9; CDR3 protein: CASSVQGAGGNTIYF
clone size: NA; J gene: TRBJ1-6; V gene: TRBV10-3; CDR3 protein: CAIRARVDSPLHF
clone size: NA; J gene: TRBJ1-3; V gene: TRBV13; CDR3 protein: CASSLYRDRGGNTIYF
clone size: NA; J gene: TRBJ1-6; V gene: TRBV18; CDR3 protein: CASSPREGADSPLHF
clone size: NA; J gene: TRBJ1-4; V gene: TRBV2; CDR3 protein: CASRHRTFETGKLFF
clone size: NA; J gene: TRBJ2-7; V gene: TRBV11-2; CDR3 protein: CASSLQQGLGPYEQYF
clone size: NA; J gene: TRBJ1-2; V gene: TRBV7-3; CDR3 protein: CASSPDRFSYGYTF
clone size: NA; J gene: TRBJ2-2; V gene: TRBV10-1; CDR3 protein: CASTSNTGELFF
clone size: NA; J gene: TRBJ2-2; V gene: TRBV7-9; CDR3 protein: CASSLGQGAGELFF
clone size: NA; J gene: TRBJ2-5; V gene: TRBV7-2; CDR3 protein: CASSLQYGGGRETQYF
clone size: NA; J gene: TRBJ1-5; V gene: TRBV19; CDR3 protein: CASSIVSGLRNQPQHF
clone size: NA; J gene: TRBJ2-5; V gene: TRBV27; CDR3 protein: CASSFRWGEETQYF
clone size: NA; J gene: TRBJ2-1; V gene: TRBV19; CDR3 protein: CASSISGGAYNEQFF
clone size: NA; J gene: TRBJ1-1; V gene: TRBV6-5; CDR3 protein: CASSYSRVAEAFF
clone size: NA; J gene: TRBJ2-2; V gene: TRBV11-2; CDR3 protein: CASTPSGYAGELFF
clone size: NA; J gene: TRBJ1-2; V gene: TRBV7-9; CDR3 protein: CASSLEANYGYTF
clone size: once; J gene: TRBJ1-6; V gene: TRBV28; CDR3 protein: CATDRASSYNSPLHF
clone size: NA; J gene: TRBJ1-1; V gene: TRBV5-1; CDR3 protein: CASSLISANTEAFF
clone size: NA; J gene: TRBJ2-7; V gene: TRBV27; CDR3 protein: CASSLAGESYEQYF